The 16 T cell receptor beta chains reported below all come from one sample, sequenced in a study of cytomegalovirus exposure and HLA in healthy donors. The PCR ran on 60 Vbeta and 13 Jbeta primers. Measured with immunoSEQ multiplex PCR; TCRdb has only the in-frame clones, and not every one. Of under 200,000 clones in the sample, over 75% were seen once. The specimen was PBMCs. These receptor sequences come from a man in his 60s in good health and CMV-seronegative.

The V gene is TRBV7-3, the J gene TRBJ2-1; the D gene is possibly TRBD2 (5 bases). Germline CDR1 is SGHTA and CDR2 is FQGTGA. The germline V and J ends were trimmed by 1 base and 10 bases, with 11 bases remaining between them. The CDR3 is 13 residues long. For the CDR3, the DNA is TGTGCCAGCAGCTTAATACCCAGCGGCGAGCAGTTCTTC. Translating it yields CASSLIPSGEQFF.

The chain uses TRBV19 and TRBJ2-1; possibly TRBD1 for D (5 bases). Trimming pared 5 bases from V and 2 bases from J, leaving 10 bases between. From germline, CDR1 is LNHDA and CDR2 SQIVND (reference sequence). The CDR3 has 14 residues. The CDR3 region is CASSPLGAYNEQFF. The CDR3 DNA reads TGTGCCAGTAGTCCCCTAGGGGCCTACAATGAGCAGTTCTTC. The full variable domain, its missing parts supplied by reference TRBV19 and TRBJ2-1, is DGGITQSPKYLFRKEGQNVTLSCEQNLNHDAMYWYRQDPGQGLRLIYYSQIVNDFQKGDIAEGYSVSREKKESFPLTVTSAQKNPTAFYLCASSPLGAYNEQFFGPGTRLTVL.

This chain uses TRBV28 with TRBJ1-1; the match to TRBD1 covers 9 bases. The CDR3 length is 16 residues. The germline gives CDR1 MDHEN, CDR2 SYDVKM. V dropped 2 bases and J dropped 3; count of bases not matched to a gene: 7. The CDR3 nucleotides read TGTGCCAGCAGTTTACGCGGGACAGGGAGATACACTGAAGCTTTCTTT. Translating gives CASSLRGTGRYTEAFF.

This clone was recorded a few times. Written as DNA, the CDR3 is TGTGCCAGCAGTCACAGGGATGGTTCTCGAGAGCAGTACTTC. Its translation: CASSHRDGSREQYF. The chain uses TRBV27 and TRBJ2-7, with TRBD1 as a possible D gene (6 bases). V was trimmed by 5 bases and J by 7 bases, leaving 18 bases between them. Germline V CDR1 and CDR2: MNHEY, SMNVEV (reference sequence). CDR3 length equals 14 residues.

The chain has TRBV28 and TRBJ2-7, with D unresolved. V lost 3 bases and J 3 bases, leaving 6 bases between the germline ends. The CDR3 contains 12 residues. CDR1 is MDHEN and CDR2 is SYDVKM in the germline V gene. The CDR3 reads CASSLADYEQYF. The CDR3 region has the DNA TGTGCCAGCAGTTTGGCGGACTACGAGCAGTACTTC. The whole variable domain, remainder taken from reference TRBV28 and TRBJ2-7, is DVKVTQSSRYLVKRTGEKVFLECVQDMDHENMFWYRQDPGLGLRLIYFSYDVKMKEKGDIPEGYSVSREKKERFSLILESASTNQTSMYLCASSLADYEQYFGPGTRLTVT.

In this sample, this clone turned up once. The V call is TRBV27, the J call TRBJ1-1, with 8 positions matching TRBD1. The V gene's germline CDR1 is MNHEY and CDR2 SMNVEV (reference sequence). The CDR3 has 16 residues. V shed 6 bases and J 11 bases; nucleotides not matched to a gene: 20. The CDR3 region is CASSLGPGQVGYLAFF. Here the CDR3 DNA reads TGTGCCAGCAGCCTCGGGCCGGGACAGGTTGGGTACTTGGCTTTCTTT.

The chain carries TRBV5-1 and TRBJ2-1, with a weak D call TRBD2 (6 bases). V shed 2 bases and J shed 0 bases, with 12 bases lying between them. Germline assignment: CDR1 SGHRS and CDR2 YFSETQ. This CDR3 has 16 amino acids. This chain's CDR3 is CASSFLAGSSYNEQFF. CDR3 DNA sequence: TGCGCCAGCAGCTTCCTCGCGGGGAGCTCCTACAATGAGCAGTTCTTC.

Regarding this clone: At the DNA level, this CDR3 is encoded by other sequences in the same sample as well. The V and J genes are TRBV6-5 and TRBJ1-3, with 10 nucleotides matching TRBD1. Trimming took 0 bases from V and 5 from J; bases not matched to a gene: 4. Germline V gene lookup returns CDR1 MNHEY and CDR2 SVGAGI. The CDR3 sequence is 16 residues long. This chain's CDR3 is CASSYSGTGERNTIYF. Here the CDR3 DNA reads TGTGCCAGCAGTTACTCTGGGACAGGGGAAAGAAACACCATATATTTT.

V and J are TRBV29-1 and TRBJ2-7, with a weak D call TRBD2 (7 bases). Germline-derived CDR1 and CDR2 are SQVTM and ANQGSEA. V lost 5 bases and J lost 0, with 14 bases in between. This CDR3 is 14 amino acids long. CDR3 sequence (DNA): TGCAGCGTTACCCGGGGGGCTATCTCCTACGAGCAGTACTTC. This gives the protein CSVTRGAISYEQYF.

The chain employs TRBV5-4 and TRBJ2-3, with D possibly TRBD1 on 5 matching bases. CDR3 length: 13 residues. Trimming shortened V by 2 bases and J by 6 bases, and 10 bases separated the two germline ends. CDR1 and CDR2 from the germline V gene are SGHNT and YYREEE (reference sequence). CDR3 in amino acids: CASSLQDSDTQYF. CDR3 bases: TGTGCCAGCAGCTTACAGGATTCCGATACGCAGTATTTT.

This clone was seen more than once but under ten times. This chain links TRBV19 with TRBJ1-2, with TRBD1 as a possible D gene (6 bases). Trimming cost V 10 bases and J 7 bases, with 16 bases left between them. The CDR3 runs 12 residues. From germline, CDR1 is LNHDA and CDR2 SQIVND (reference sequence). CDR3 coding DNA: TGTGCCACGGAGGGGGGGGCTGGTGGCTACACCTTC. This encodes CATEGGAGGYTF.

This clone has just a few counts. The gene calls are TRBV5-1 and TRBJ1-3, with D tentatively TRBD1 (6 bases). In germline, CDR1 is SGHRS, CDR2 YFSETQ. This CDR3 has 13 amino acids. Trimming shortened V by 3 bases and J by 4 bases, and 8 bases separated the two germline ends. This chain's CDR3 is CASSWTVGNTIYF. DNA of the CDR3: TGCGCCAGCAGCTGGACAGTCGGAAACACCATATATTTT.

This clone was counted once. V and J are TRBV6-1 and TRBJ2-2; TRBD1 matches at 7 bases. Germline-derived CDR1 and CDR2 are MNHNS and SASEGT. Losses at the gene ends were 1 base for V and 4 bases for J; bases not matched to a gene: 6. The CDR3 runs 16 residues. CDR3 residues: CASSEDRGGGTGELFF. The DNA for the CDR3 is TGTGCCAGCAGTGAAGACAGGGGCGGCGGCACCGGGGAGCTGTTTTTT.

The CDR3 DNA is TGTGCCAGCTCACCACGGGGCGTAAGCTCCTACGAGCAGTACTTC. Translation: CASSPRGVSSYEQYF. The V and J genes are TRBV18 and TRBJ2-7; TRBD1 is a possible D gene (5 bases). With 1 base removed from V and 0 bases from J, the gap between germline ends came to 10 bases. This CDR3 is 15 amino acids long. From germline, CDR1 is KGHSH and CDR2 LQKENI.

This clone has only a few counts. This sequence joins TRBV5-1 and TRBJ2-5; tentatively, D is TRBD1 (6 bases). This CDR3 comprises 15 residues. V lost 3 bases, J lost 3 bases, and 15 bases lay in between. Germline values: CDR1 SGHRS, CDR2 YFSETQ. The CDR3 DNA reads TGCGCCAGCAGCTCACGGGACACCGCTAAAGAGACCCAGTACTTC. Translating gives CASSSRDTAKETQYF.

This clone has just one count. The chain joins TRBV5-6 to TRBJ2-1, with D perhaps matching TRBD1 (5 bases). Germline assignment: CDR1 SGHDT and CDR2 YYEEEE. The CDR3 sequence is 15 residues long. The V gene lost 0 bases and the J gene lost 10 bases, with 17 bases spanning the gap. This CDR3 reads CASSLGTDMWKEQFF. CDR3 DNA sequence: TGTGCCAGCAGCTTGGGCACGGACATGTGGAAGGAGCAGTTCTTC.